The 30 T cell receptor beta chains in this list originate from one sample, sequenced in a study of cytomegalovirus exposure and HLA in healthy donors. In the PCR, 60 Vbeta and 13 Jbeta primers were used. Some clones are missing from TCRdb's copy, which holds only in-frame ones; the method was immunoSEQ multiplex PCR. The table lists about 150,000 clones, 77% of them singletons. Sequencing was performed on PBMCs. These receptor sequences come from a woman aged 25 to 39 in good health and CMV-seropositive.

V gene TRBV10-3 combines with J gene TRBJ2-3; 9 nucleotides agree with TRBD2. CDR3 length equals 18 residues. Germline V gives CDR1 ENHRY, CDR2 SYGVKD. V shed 4 bases and J 0 bases; nucleotides not matched to a gene: 11. CDR3 amino acids: CAISGAGTSGFSTDTQYF. CDR3 in DNA: TGTGCCATCAGTGGGGCTGGTACTAGCGGGTTTAGCACAGATACGCAGTATTTT.

This chain uses TRBV6-1 with TRBJ2-4; D unclear. The CDR3 has 12 residues. V was pared by 2 bases and J by 9 bases, with 8 bases between. From germline, CDR1 is MNHNS and CDR2 SASEGT. CDR3 coding DNA: TGTGCCAGCAGTGAAAATGGCAGCATTCAGTACTTC. Its protein is CASSENGSIQYF.

This clone has a single count. The rearrangement links TRBV18 to TRBJ1-4; D perhaps matches TRBD1 (6 bases). Per germline, CDR1 KGHSH and CDR2 LQKENI. Trimming took off 4 bases at V and 6 bases at J, with 9 bases between the two ends. The CDR3 runs to 13 residues. The CDR3 spells CASSRAGDEKLFF. The DNA for the CDR3 is TGTGCCAGCTCACGGGCAGGGGATGAAAAACTGTTTTTT.

The chain uses TRBV14 and TRBJ1-1; 8 bases are shared with TRBD1. CDR3 length: 15 residues. Germline values: CDR1 SGHDN, CDR2 FVKESK. Germline trimming cut 3 bases from V and 4 bases from J; bases unmatched to any gene: 7. The CDR3: CASSQLQGGSTEAFF. The CDR3 DNA is TGTGCCAGCAGCCAGTTACAGGGGGGGAGCACTGAAGCTTTCTTT.

This chain links TRBV7-9 with TRBJ1-2; the D gene is possibly TRBD1 (6 bases). The CDR3 totals 14 residues. Trimming removed 0 bases at V and 8 bases at J, with 13 bases between. Germline V gene data show CDR1 as SEHNR and CDR2 as FQNEAQ (reference sequence). The CDR3 region is CASSLARDQGGYTF. DNA for the CDR3: TGTGCCAGCAGCTTAGCGAGGGATCAGGGGGGCTACACCTTC.

V and J are TRBV7-9 and TRBJ2-1, with 10 bases that match TRBD2. The CDR3 runs to 16 residues. Germline loops: CDR1 SEHNR, CDR2 FQNEAQ (reference sequence). The junction had 7 bases not matched to a gene; V was cut back by 3 bases and J by 5 bases. The CDR3 spells CASSFGSGRPHNEQFF. The CDR3 region has the DNA TGTGCCAGCAGCTTCGGTAGCGGGAGGCCTCACAATGAGCAGTTCTTC.

The rearrangement uses TRBV10-3 and TRBJ2-2; TRBD2 matches at 9 bases. Germline CDR1 is ENHRY and CDR2 is SYGVKD. The CDR3 runs 14 residues. Trimming removed 6 bases from V and 6 bases from J; junction bases left unmatched: 5. The CDR3 sequence is CAIRRLAEAGELFF. Here the CDR3 DNA reads TGTGCCATCAGGAGACTAGCGGAGGCCGGGGAGCTGTTTTTT.

This clone has just one count. The genes are TRBV27 and TRBJ2-1; the match to TRBD2 covers 7 bases. The CDR3 spans 13 residues. V was pared by 7 bases and J by 7 bases, with 7 bases of the junction left unmatched. The V gene's germline CDR1 is MNHEY and CDR2 SMNVEV (reference sequence). CDR3 in DNA: TGTGCCAGCAAACGGGAGGTGTGGAATGAGCAGTTCTTC. Translated, it gives CASKREVWNEQFF.

The V call is TRBV30, the J call TRBJ2-7; possibly TRBD2 for D (6 bases). This CDR3 is 12 amino acids long. Germline values: CDR1 GTSNPN, CDR2 SVGIG (reference sequence). V was clipped by 2 bases and J by 6 bases, with 11 bases between them. CDR3 amino acids: CAWSRNGGEQYF. CDR3 DNA: TGTGCCTGGAGTCGTAACGGGGGCGAGCAGTACTTC.

The chain employs TRBV5-1 and TRBJ2-1; D remains ambiguous. The V end lost 2 bases, the J end lost 5 bases, and 8 bases lay between the germline ends. The CDR3 has 13 amino acids. The V gene's germline CDR1 is SGHRS and CDR2 YFSETQ. CDR3 DNA: TGCGCCAGCAGCTTCTCGGCGGACAATGAGCAGTTCTTC. Its protein product is CASSFSADNEQFF.

V is TRBV19 and J is TRBJ1-1; D possibly corresponds to TRBD1 (5 bases). CDR1 and CDR2 from the germline V gene are LNHDA and SQIVND (reference sequence). Trimming left V 4 bases short and J 1 base short, with 13 bases between. The CDR3 spans 15 residues. The CDR3 spells CASSRAGTSNTEAFF. CDR3 nucleotide sequence: TGTGCCAGTAGTAGGGCAGGGACTTCGAACACTGAAGCTTTCTTT. Based on the CDR3 plus reference TRBV19 and TRBJ1-1, the full variable domain is DGGITQSPKYLFRKEGQNVTLSCEQNLNHDAMYWYRQDPGQGLRLIYYSQIVNDFQKGDIAEGYSVSREKKESFPLTVTSAQKNPTAFYLCASSRAGTSNTEAFFGQGTRLTVV.

The gene calls are TRBV28 and TRBJ2-5, with 14 bases fitting TRBD2. CDR3 length: 17 residues. Germline V gene data show CDR1 as MDHEN and CDR2 as SYDVKM. V shed 3 bases and J 5 bases; nucleotides not matched to a gene: 8. CDR3 protein: CASSFPGLAGAGETQYF. The CDR3 region has the DNA TGTGCCAGCAGTTTTCCGGGACTAGCGGGAGCTGGGGAGACCCAGTACTTC. Using reference TRBV28 and TRBJ2-5 for the parts outside the CDR3, the full variable domain is DVKVTQSSRYLVKRTGEKVFLECVQDMDHENMFWYRQDPGLGLRLIYFSYDVKMKEKGDIPEGYSVSREKKERFSLILESASTNQTSMYLCASSFPGLAGAGETQYFGPGTRLLVL.

The chain employs TRBV6-4 and TRBJ2-2; 9 positions match TRBD2. Trimming took 6 bases from V and 3 from J; bases not matched to a gene: 2. Germline lookup yields CDR1 MRHNA and CDR2 SNTAGT. The CDR3 is 14 amino acids. CDR3 in amino acids: CASRGTSHTGELFF. For the CDR3, the DNA is TGTGCCAGCAGAGGGACTAGCCACACCGGGGAGCTGTTTTTT.

This rearrangement joins TRBV27 to TRBJ2-1; TRBD1 might be the D (5 bases). Germline assignment: CDR1 MNHEY and CDR2 SMNVEV (reference sequence). CDR3 length: 14 residues. Trimming shortened V by 3 bases and J by 8 bases, and 14 bases separated the two germline ends. The CDR3 nucleotides read TGTGCCAGCAGTTTTCAGGGTAGGGCGGATGAGCAGTTCTTC. Encoded protein: CASSFQGRADEQFF.

The chain recombines TRBV9 with TRBJ2-2; TRBD2 might be the D (6 bases). V was trimmed by 0 bases and J by 5 bases, leaving 8 bases between them. Germline V CDR1 and CDR2: SGDLS, YYNGEE. The CDR3 is 14 residues long. The CDR3 sequence is CASSVVGGTGELFF. The DNA of the CDR3 is TGTGCCAGCAGCGTAGTGGGAGGAACCGGGGAGCTGTTTTTT.

The chain joins TRBV5-6 to TRBJ2-1; no firm D call. CDR1 SGHDT and CDR2 YYEEEE come from the germline V gene. The V end lost 4 bases, the J end lost 0 bases, and 14 bases lay between the germline ends. The CDR3 totals 16 residues. For the CDR3, the DNA is TGTGCCAGCAGCCCACGGGTTTCTTACTCCTACAATGAGCAGTTCTTC. Translation gives CASSPRVSYSYNEQFF.

This rearrangement joins TRBV2 to TRBJ1-4; tentative D call: TRBD1 (6 bases). This CDR3 has 14 amino acids. V was pared by 3 bases and J by 7 bases, with 12 bases between. From germline, CDR1 is SNHLY and CDR2 FYNNEI. The DNA for the CDR3 is TGTGCCAGCAGTGAGCAGGGAGGGGGTGAAAAACTGTTTTTT. It yields the protein CASSEQGGGEKLFF.

The rearrangement links TRBV27 to TRBJ2-1; 8 bases are shared with TRBD2. The CDR3 totals 20 residues. Germline V gene sequence: CDR1 MNHEY, CDR2 SMNVEV (reference sequence). Unmatched junction bases numbered 18, after V lost 5 bases and J lost 0 bases. CDR3 DNA sequence: TGTGCCAGCAGTCCACGACAAGTAGCGGGATTCCGAAGCTCCTACAATGAGCAGTTCTTC. Protein: CASSPRQVAGFRSSYNEQFF.

The genes are TRBV28 and TRBJ2-1; D unclear. Germline V CDR1 and CDR2: MDHEN, SYDVKM. The ends were cut back, 2 bases at V and 8 bases at J, with 16 bases in the middle. The CDR3 runs to 15 residues. This CDR3 reads CASSLNSAAADEQFF. CDR3 DNA: TGTGCCAGCAGTTTAAACTCGGCCGCCGCGGATGAGCAGTTCTTC.

The chain recombines TRBV19 with TRBJ2-5; 8 bases fit TRBD1. The junction had 9 bases not matched to a gene; V was cut back by 6 bases and J by 6 bases. This CDR3 comprises 14 residues. CDR1 and CDR2 (germline): LNHDA, SQIVND (reference sequence). CDR3 DNA: TGTGCCAGTAGCCTGGACAGGGTAGGAAAGACCCAGTACTTC. This translates into CASSLDRVGKTQYF.

This clone has just one count. The V call is TRBV5-1, the J call TRBJ2-7; TRBD2 agrees at 7 bases. The germline gives CDR1 SGHRS, CDR2 YFSETQ. The CDR3 consists of 15 residues. V dropped 4 bases and J dropped 6; count of bases not matched to a gene: 13. DNA for the CDR3: TGCGCCAGCAGCAAACCGGGGCGGGAGTTTTTCGAGCAGTACTTC. Its protein product is CASSKPGREFFEQYF.

The gene calls are TRBV28 and TRBJ2-1; D is unclear. The CDR3 runs 13 residues. From germline, CDR1 is MDHEN and CDR2 SYDVKM. V lost 7 bases, J lost 5 bases, and 12 bases lay in between. The CDR3 spells CASKISVDNEQFF. The CDR3, as DNA: TGTGCCAGCAAAATTAGTGTGGACAATGAGCAGTTCTTC.

The genes are TRBV6-5 and TRBJ1-1, with a tentative D call TRBD1 (5 bases). V lost 5 bases and J lost 2, with 15 bases in between. The CDR3 covers 15 residues. Germline CDR1 MNHEY, CDR2 SVGAGI. The CDR3: CASSMNRLLNTEAFF. The CDR3 coding sequence is TGTGCCAGCAGTATGAACAGGCTCCTAAACACTGAAGCTTTCTTT.

The chain has TRBV10-3 and TRBJ2-7; 9 bases align to TRBD1. Germline CDR1 ENHRY, CDR2 SYGVKD. The CDR3 has 14 residues. V lost 6 bases to trimming and J lost 5 bases; unmatched junction nucleotides: 8. The CDR3 nucleotides are TGTGCCATCAGGCGGGGACAGGGTTTTGACGAGCAGTACTTC. Protein: CAIRRGQGFDEQYF.

V and J are TRBV30 and TRBJ2-7, with TRBD1 matching 7 bases. The CDR3 contains 13 residues. The ends lost 8 bases at V and 4 bases at J; junction bases unmatched: 11. Per the germline V gene, CDR1 is GTSNPN and CDR2 is SVGIG (reference sequence). For the CDR3, the DNA is TGTGCCGGGGTACCCGGGACAGCATACGAGCAGTACTTC. This translates into CAGVPGTAYEQYF.

V and J are TRBV5-1 and TRBJ1-2; TRBD1 matches 7 bases. The CDR3 covers 15 residues. The germline gives CDR1 SGHRS, CDR2 YFSETQ. J gave up 2 bases and V 3 bases, and 7 bases lay outside the gene matches. CDR3 sequence: CASSSHRGSNYGYTF. The CDR3 region has the DNA TGCGCCAGCAGCTCGCACAGGGGATCCAACTATGGCTACACCTTC.

The gene calls are TRBV19 and TRBJ1-3, with TRBD1 matching over 8 bases. The trim removed 0 bases at V and 0 bases at J, leaving 13 bases unmatched. The germline V gene encodes CDR1 LNHDA and CDR2 SQIVND (reference sequence). This CDR3 has 20 amino acids. Written as DNA, the CDR3 is TGTGCCAGTAGTATAGATCCCCCCGGGACAGGAGGGTACTCTGGAAACACCATATATTTT. It specifies CASSIDPPGTGGYSGNTIYF.

CDR3 residues: CASSRKGASLYGYTF. The CDR3, as DNA: TGTGCCAGCAGTAGGAAGGGGGCGTCTCTCTATGGCTACACCTTC. The chain couples TRBV28 to TRBJ1-2; TRBD1 aligns across 7 bases. CDR1 is MDHEN and CDR2 is SYDVKM in the germline V gene. CDR3 length: 15 amino acids. With V trimmed by 5 bases and J by 4 bases, 10 bases remained unmatched.

J is TRBJ2-7 and V is TRBV9; D may be TRBD1 (6 bases). V gave up 0 bases and J gave up 5 bases, with 18 bases separating them. The germline V gene encodes CDR1 SGDLS and CDR2 YYNGEE. This CDR3 has 16 amino acids. CDR3 nucleotides: TGTGCCAGCAGCGTAGGACAACAGGGCTTCGGGCACGAGCAGTACTTC. This gives the protein CASSVGQQGFGHEQYF.

The chain uses TRBV19 and TRBJ2-7; 12 bases fit TRBD1. V gave up 5 bases and J gave up 3 bases; unmatched junction bases: 8. The CDR3 is 16 amino acids. Looked up from germline, CDR1 is LNHDA and CDR2 is SQIVND (reference sequence). The CDR3 nucleotides are TGTGCCAGTAGTTTTCCCGGGACAGGGGGCCTCTACGAGCAGTACTTC. Its translation is CASSFPGTGGLYEQYF.